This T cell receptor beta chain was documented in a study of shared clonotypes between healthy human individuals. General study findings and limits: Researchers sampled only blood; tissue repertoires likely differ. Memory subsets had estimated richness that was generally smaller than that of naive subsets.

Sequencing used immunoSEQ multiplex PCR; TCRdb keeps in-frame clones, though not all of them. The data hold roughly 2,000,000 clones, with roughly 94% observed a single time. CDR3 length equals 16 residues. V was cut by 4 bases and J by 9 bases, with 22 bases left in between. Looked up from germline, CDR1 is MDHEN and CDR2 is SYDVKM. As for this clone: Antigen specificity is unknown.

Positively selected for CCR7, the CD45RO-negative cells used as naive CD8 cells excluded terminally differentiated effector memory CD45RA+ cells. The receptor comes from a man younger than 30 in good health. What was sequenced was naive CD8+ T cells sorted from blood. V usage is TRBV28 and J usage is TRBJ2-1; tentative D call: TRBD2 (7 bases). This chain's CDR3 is CASSSGGHTLAPEQFF. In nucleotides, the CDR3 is TGTGCCAGCAGTTCCGGGGGGCATACCCTAGCGCCTGAGCAGTTCTTC.